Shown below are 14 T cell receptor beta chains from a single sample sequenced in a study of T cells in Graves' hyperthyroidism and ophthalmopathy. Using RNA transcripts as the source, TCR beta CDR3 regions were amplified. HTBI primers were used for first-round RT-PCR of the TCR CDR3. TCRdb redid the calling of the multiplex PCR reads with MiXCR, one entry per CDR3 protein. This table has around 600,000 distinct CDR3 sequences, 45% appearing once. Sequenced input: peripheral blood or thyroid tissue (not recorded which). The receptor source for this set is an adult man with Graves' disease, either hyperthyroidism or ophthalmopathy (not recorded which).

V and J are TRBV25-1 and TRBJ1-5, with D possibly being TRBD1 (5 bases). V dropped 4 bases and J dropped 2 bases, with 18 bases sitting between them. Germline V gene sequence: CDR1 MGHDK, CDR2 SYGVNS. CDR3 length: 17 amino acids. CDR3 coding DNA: TGTGCCAGCAGTGCTAGTCAGGGCTTAGGTGGCAATCAGCCCCAGCATTTT. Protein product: CASSASQGLGGNQPQHF.

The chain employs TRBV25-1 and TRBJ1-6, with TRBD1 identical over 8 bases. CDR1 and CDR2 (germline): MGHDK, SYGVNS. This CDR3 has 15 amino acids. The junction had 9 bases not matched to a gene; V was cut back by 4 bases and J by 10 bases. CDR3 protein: CASSALGQGGSPLHF. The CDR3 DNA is TGTGCCAGCAGTGCCCTAGGACAGGGCGGCTCACCCCTCCACTTT.

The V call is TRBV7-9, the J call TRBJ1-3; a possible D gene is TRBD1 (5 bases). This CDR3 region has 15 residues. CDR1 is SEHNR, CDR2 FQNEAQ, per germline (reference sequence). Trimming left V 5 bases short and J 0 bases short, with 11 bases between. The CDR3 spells CASSTGGFSGNTIYF. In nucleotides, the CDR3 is TGTGCCAGCAGCACCGGGGGGTTCTCTGGAAACACCATATATTTT.

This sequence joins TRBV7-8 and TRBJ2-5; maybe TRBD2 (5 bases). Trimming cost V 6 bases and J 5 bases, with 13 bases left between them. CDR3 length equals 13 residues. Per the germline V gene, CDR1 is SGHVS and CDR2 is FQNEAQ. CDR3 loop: CASSRSGAETQYF. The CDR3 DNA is TGTGCCAGCAGTCGGAGCGGCGCGGAGACCCAGTACTTC.

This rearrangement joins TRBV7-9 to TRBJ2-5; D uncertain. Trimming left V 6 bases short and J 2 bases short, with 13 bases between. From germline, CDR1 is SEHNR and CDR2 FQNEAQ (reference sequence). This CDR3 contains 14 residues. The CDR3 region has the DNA TGTGCCAGCAGTTGGCGGTCGCCACAAGAGACCCAGTACTTC. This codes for CASSWRSPQETQYF.

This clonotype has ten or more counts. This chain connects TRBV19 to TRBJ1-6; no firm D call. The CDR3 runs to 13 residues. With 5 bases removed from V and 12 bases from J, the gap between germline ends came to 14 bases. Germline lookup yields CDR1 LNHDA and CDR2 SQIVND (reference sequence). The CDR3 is CASSPSADLPLHF. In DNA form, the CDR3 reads TGTGCCAGTAGTCCCTCAGCGGATCTACCCCTCCACTTT.

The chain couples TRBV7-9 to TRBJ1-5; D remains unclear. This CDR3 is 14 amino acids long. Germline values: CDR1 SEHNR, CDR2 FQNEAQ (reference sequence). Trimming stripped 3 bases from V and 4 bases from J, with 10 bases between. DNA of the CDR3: TGTGCCAGCAGCTTGGATGTCAAAAATCAGCCCCAGCATTTT. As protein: CASSLDVKNQPQHF.

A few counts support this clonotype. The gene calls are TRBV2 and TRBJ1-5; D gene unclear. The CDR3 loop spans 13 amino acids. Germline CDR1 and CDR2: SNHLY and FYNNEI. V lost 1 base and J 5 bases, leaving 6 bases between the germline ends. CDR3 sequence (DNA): TGTGCCAGCAGTGAAGGAGGGCATCAGCCCCAGCATTTT. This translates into CASSEGGHQPQHF.

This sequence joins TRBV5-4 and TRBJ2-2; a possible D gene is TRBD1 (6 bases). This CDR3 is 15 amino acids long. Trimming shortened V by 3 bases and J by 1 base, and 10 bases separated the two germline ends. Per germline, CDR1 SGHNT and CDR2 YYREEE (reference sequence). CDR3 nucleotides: TGTGCCAGCAGCTACGAGACAGGGAACACCGGGGAGCTGTTTTTT. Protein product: CASSYETGNTGELFF.

The CDR3, as DNA: TGCAGTGCTAGGGGGACAGGGTCGAGTTCACCCCTCCACTTT. Amino acids: CSARGTGSSSPLHF. The V call is TRBV20-1, the J call TRBJ1-6, with 9 bases lining up with TRBD1. J lost 9 bases, V lost 3 bases, and 6 bases had no gene match. This CDR3 is 14 amino acids long. Germline CDR1 and CDR2: DFQATT and SNEGSKA (reference sequence).

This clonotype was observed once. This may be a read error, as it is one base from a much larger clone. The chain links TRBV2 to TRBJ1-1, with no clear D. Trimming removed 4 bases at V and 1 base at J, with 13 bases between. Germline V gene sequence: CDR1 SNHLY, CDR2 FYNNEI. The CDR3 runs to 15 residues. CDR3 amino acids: CASSVKVASNTEAFF. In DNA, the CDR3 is TGTGCCAGCAGTGTAAAGGTGGCATCGAACACTGAAGCTTTCTTT.

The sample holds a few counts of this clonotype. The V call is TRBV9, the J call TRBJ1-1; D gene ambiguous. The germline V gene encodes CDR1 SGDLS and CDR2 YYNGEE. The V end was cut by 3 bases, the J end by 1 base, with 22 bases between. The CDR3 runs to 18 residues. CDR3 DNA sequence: TGTGCCAGCAGCGCACCGAAGTCTGACCCCATGGGGAACACTGAAGCTTTCTTT. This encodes CASSAPKSDPMGNTEAFF.

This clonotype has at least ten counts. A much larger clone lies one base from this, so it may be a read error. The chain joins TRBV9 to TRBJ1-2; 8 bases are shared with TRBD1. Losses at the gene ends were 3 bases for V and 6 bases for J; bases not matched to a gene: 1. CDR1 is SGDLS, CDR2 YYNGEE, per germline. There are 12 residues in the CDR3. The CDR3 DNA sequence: TGTGCCAGCAGCGAGGACAGGGATGGCTACACCTTC. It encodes CASSEDRDGYTF.

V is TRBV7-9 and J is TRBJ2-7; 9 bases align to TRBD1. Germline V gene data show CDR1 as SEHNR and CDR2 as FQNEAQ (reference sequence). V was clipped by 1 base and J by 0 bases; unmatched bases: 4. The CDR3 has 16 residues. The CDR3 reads CASSLGGTGISYEQYF. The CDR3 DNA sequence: TGTGCCAGCAGCTTAGGAGGGACAGGGATCTCCTACGAGCAGTACTTC.